The clone carrying this T cell receptor beta chain was found once. Its specificity is not known. Repertoires were generated with immunoSEQ multiplex PCR, while TCRdb's copy carries only in-frame clones and drops some. The repertoire includes roughly 2,500,000 clones, more than 85% of them detected once, and approximately 0.35% sits in the top ten. The data belong to a study of shared clonotypes between healthy human individuals. Study at large: There were three CD4 naive, three CD4 memory, two CD8 naive and one CD8 memory plates per donor.

Study-level results: Some clonotypes were shared by all four sorted-subset donors, while others were not shared. The non-shared ones had lower generation probabilities than the shared ones.

The source of this sequence is a man between 18 and 35 years old in good health. Some clones in this sample may be carry-over from other donors' samples. Sequencing used naive CD4+ T cells from PBMCs. Subset of the sample: CD45RA+ positively selected.

CDR3 residues: CASSQKQGTYEQYF. The CDR3 DNA sequence: TGCGCCAGCAGTCAAAAACAGGGTACCTACGAGCAGTACTTC. The rearrangement joins TRBV23-1 to TRBJ2-7; D is perhaps TRBD1 (6 bases). TRBV23-1 is an ORF, and what it does is uncertain. This CDR3 comprises 14 residues. Trimming cost V 2 bases and J 2 bases, with 10 bases left between them.